Shown below are 9 T cell receptor beta chains from a single sample sequenced in a study of beta chain features in type 1 diabetes (dated by TCRdb to 2016 to 2019). Libraries were prepared through the immunoSEQ multiplex PCR assay. All of the isolated RNA was reverse transcribed with the High Capacity cDNA Reverse Transcription Kit, so expressed TCRB transcripts were sequenced. What TCRdb holds here is the immuneACCESS table cut down to in-frame rearrangements. Part of the clones is not present; checked against another copy, under half of the missing clones reflect an unresolved V gene, and the others are unexplained. The sample yields 140,000 to 150,000 clones; about 10% were counted once. The ten largest clones take up 1% to 1.5% of the sample. The material sequenced was naive CD4+ T cells from blood. The meaning of the sample's cell subset or site label: true naive CD4+ T cells. The source of these receptors is a man aged 18-30 years in good health.

This clone was counted only a few times. This sequence joins TRBV7-6 and TRBJ2-7; TRBD1 matches 9 bases. Germline trimming cut 4 bases from V and 7 bases from J; bases unmatched to any gene: 14. This CDR3 has 16 amino acids. The germline V gene has CDR1 SGHVS and CDR2 FNYEAQ. This CDR3 is CASSSRTGALLGEQYF. The CDR3, as DNA: TGTGCCAGCAGCTCCAGGACAGGGGCTCTTTTGGGGGAGCAGTACTTC.

This clone was counted only a few times. The chain joins TRBV27 to TRBJ1-6; 9 bases are a match to TRBD1. The V gene's germline CDR1 is MNHEY and CDR2 SMNVEV (reference sequence). The V gene end was trimmed by 5 bases and the J gene end by 5 bases; junction bases not matched to a gene: 4. This CDR3 is 15 amino acids long. Written as DNA, the CDR3 is TGTGCCAGCAGTCTACGGGACAGGGATAATTCACCCCTCCACTTT. This translates into CASSLRDRDNSPLHF.

This clone has a count of ten or more. This chain connects TRBV18 to TRBJ1-5; D gene ambiguous. V was cut by 3 bases and J by 4 bases, with 7 bases left in between. CDR1 is KGHSH, CDR2 LQKENI, per germline. The CDR3 contains 13 residues. The CDR3 DNA reads as TGTGCCAGCTCACCCACGGGTAATCAGCCCCAGCATTTT. Amino acid sequence: CASSPTGNQPQHF.

This clone was counted between two and nine times. The V gene is TRBV11-2, the J gene TRBJ2-7, with TRBD1 identical over 9 bases. After removal of 7 bases from V and 6 bases from J, the junction contained 7 bases not matched to a gene. The CDR3 spans 13 residues. Germline lookup yields CDR1 SGHAT and CDR2 FQNNGV. CDR3 region: CASKNPDRGEQYF. The CDR3 DNA is TGTGCCAGCAAAAATCCGGACAGGGGCGAGCAGTACTTC.

This clone was detected a few times. This chain links TRBV10-3 with TRBJ2-7; possibly TRBD1 for D (6 bases). Trimming cost V 2 bases and J 3 bases, with 20 bases left between them. The CDR3 has 17 residues. In germline, CDR1 is ENHRY, CDR2 SYGVKD. The CDR3 DNA follows: TGTGCCATCAGTGAGCGCGTCGATTACAGGGAAAGCTACGAGCAGTACTTC. Amino acid sequence: CAISERVDYRESYEQYF.

This clone was counted a few times. CDR3 region: CASSQKGQELSPLHF. CDR3 nucleotide sequence: TGTGCCAGCAGCCAAAAGGGACAGGAGCTTTCACCCCTCCACTTT. The chain has TRBV4-2 and TRBJ1-6, with TRBD1 matching 8 bases. The CDR3 has 15 residues. Germline CDR1 LGHNA, CDR2 YNFKEQ. With V trimmed by 2 bases and J by 9 bases, 6 bases remained unmatched.

Only a few counts were recorded for this clone. The chain is built from TRBV6-5 and TRBJ1-4, with D possibly matching TRBD1 (5 bases). Germline CDR1 is MNHEY and CDR2 is SVGAGI. This CDR3 region has 12 residues. V lost 6 bases and J 8 bases, leaving 10 bases between the germline ends. CDR3 sequence (DNA): TGTGCCAGCAGCCATGGGGGGGAAAAACTGTTTTTT. Translated, it gives CASSHGGEKLFF.

In its sample, this clone was seen a few times. The chain is built from TRBV29-1 and TRBJ2-7; a possible D gene is TRBD1 (5 bases). From germline, CDR1 is SQVTM and CDR2 ANQGSEA. The length of the CDR3 is 11 residues. Trimming took off 4 bases at V and 3 bases at J, with 7 bases between the two ends. The CDR3 DNA reads as TGCAGCGTTGTTGACAGCTACGAGCAGTACTTC. Its translation: CSVVDSYEQYF.

V usage is TRBV7-2 and J usage is TRBJ1-4, with D unresolved. The germline V gene has CDR1 SGHTA and CDR2 FQGNSA. The CDR3 runs to 12 residues. Trimming removed 1 base from V and 7 bases from J, with 4 bases in between. CDR3 in DNA: TGTGCCAGCAGCTTAGACAGTGAAAAACTGTTTTTT. Translation: CASSLDSEKLFF.